A single sample is the source of the 17 T cell receptor beta chains below, sequenced in a study of CD8+CD57+ T cells in acquired aplastic anemia. Genomic DNA templated the TCR beta VDJ and CDR3 profiling. MiXCR was run by TCRdb on the reads, yielding one entry per CDR3 protein. The sample has 100,000 to 150,000 distinct CDR3 sequences; around 48% are singletons. Sequencing was performed on sorted CD4+, CD8+, or CD8+CD57+ T cells (not recorded which) from PBMCs. The receptor set was obtained from a human donor in good health, serving as a control.

This clonotype was counted ten times or more. The chain uses TRBV7-8 and TRBJ1-5; TRBD1 matches 8 bases. The CDR3 is 16 residues long. V was clipped by 2 bases and J by 5 bases; unmatched bases: 8. CDR1 and CDR2 (germline): SGHVS, FQNEAQ. CDR3 loop: CASSLKRTGKDQPQHF. DNA of the CDR3: TGTGCCAGCAGCTTAAAGAGGACAGGGAAGGATCAGCCCCAGCATTTT.

This clonotype was found a few times. The chain uses TRBV5-1 and TRBJ2-7; tentatively, D is TRBD2 (6 bases). Germline CDR1 is SGHRS and CDR2 is YFSETQ. Trimming cost V 3 bases and J 6 bases, with 19 bases left between them. CDR3 size: 15 residues. In nucleotides, the CDR3 is TGCGCCAGCAGCTCATTACCGGGACGCGGGGTCGAGCAGTACTTC. Protein sequence: CASSSLPGRGVEQYF.

This clonotype was seen ten or more times. This chain links TRBV20-1 with TRBJ1-2, with 8 positions matching TRBD1. The length of the CDR3 is 13 residues. Trimming removed 0 bases from V and 8 bases from J; junction bases left unmatched: 5. Germline CDR1 and CDR2: DFQATT and SNEGSKA (reference sequence). The CDR3 region has the DNA TGCAGTGCTAGAGACAGGACAGGGTCCGGCTACACCTTC. This sequence encodes CSARDRTGSGYTF.

The chain has TRBV27 and TRBJ1-2; 9 bases align to TRBD1. With 5 bases clipped from V and 0 bases from J, the junction kept 4 bases outside the gene matches. CDR1 MNHEY and CDR2 SMNVEV come from the germline V gene (reference sequence). The CDR3 covers 15 residues. CDR3 sequence: CASSPGTGTNYGYTF. The DNA for the CDR3 is TGTGCCAGCAGTCCCGGGACAGGGACTAACTATGGCTACACCTTC.

CDR3 in DNA: TGTGCCAGCAGCGTAGGAGGTTTACAGGGGGCTCTTTCACCCCTCCACTTT. Protein product: CASSVGGLQGALSPLHF. The chain recombines TRBV9 with TRBJ1-6, with 9 nucleotides matching TRBD1. This CDR3 has 17 residues. The germline V gene has CDR1 SGDLS and CDR2 YYNGEE. After removal of 0 bases from V and 9 bases from J, the junction contained 10 bases not matched to a gene.

This clonotype was observed a handful of times. A read error may explain this, as a much larger clone is one base away. The chain joins TRBV12-3 or TRBV12-4 to TRBJ1-3; D remains unclear. The CDR3 contains 11 residues. Trimming stripped 6 bases from V and 11 bases from J, with 11 bases between. The CDR3 sequence is CASSQEYAIYF. CDR3 DNA: TGTGCCAGCAGCCAAGAGTACGCCATATATTTT.

A word on this clonotype: At one end, the junction sequence differs from germline, possibly due to a read error. The rearrangement uses TRBV6-1 and TRBJ1-1, with TRBD1 matching over 7 bases. This CDR3 contains 14 residues. Germline CDR1 MNHNS, CDR2 SASEGT. CDR3 in amino acids: CASRPGQMNTEALF. CDR3 DNA: TGTGCCAGCAGACCGGGACAGATGAACACTGAAGCTCTCTTT.

The rearrangement links TRBV12-3 or TRBV12-4 to TRBJ1-1, with D possibly TRBD1 on 6 matching bases. This CDR3 spans 14 amino acids. The V end lost 2 bases, the J end lost 5 bases, and 12 bases lay between the germline ends. CDR3 region: CASSLRGRKTEAFF. As DNA, the CDR3 is TGTGCCAGCAGTTTAAGGGGGAGGAAGACTGAAGCTTTCTTT.

V is TRBV29-1 and J is TRBJ2-7; the match to TRBD1 covers 9 bases. J lost 5 bases, V lost 4 bases, and 6 bases had no gene match. Germline loops: CDR1 SQVTM, CDR2 ANQGSEA. This CDR3 comprises 13 residues. The CDR3 sequence is CSVAATGGDEQYF. CDR3 DNA sequence: TGCAGCGTTGCAGCGACAGGGGGGGACGAGCAGTACTTC.

This clonotype was detected only a few times. The CDR3 spells CASSPRTGGQPQHF. CDR3 coding DNA: TGTGCCAGCAGTCCTCGGACAGGGGGTCAGCCCCAGCATTTT. The J gene is TRBJ1-5, the V gene TRBV25-1; TRBD1 aligns across 10 bases. CDR3 size: 14 residues. With 5 bases clipped from V and 6 bases from J, the junction kept 4 bases outside the gene matches. Germline V gives CDR1 MGHDK, CDR2 SYGVNS.

The CDR3, as DNA: TGTGCCACCAGTGATACCGGGAGTGGGCACACAGATACGCAGTATTTT. Translation: CATSDTGSGHTDTQYF. The chain uses TRBV24-1 and TRBJ2-3; the D gene is possibly TRBD2 (6 bases). Trimming stripped 3 bases from V and 2 bases from J, with 14 bases between. The germline V gene encodes CDR1 KGHDR and CDR2 SFDVKD. This CDR3 region has 16 residues.

This clonotype was seen ten or more times. The chain uses TRBV12-3 or TRBV12-4 and TRBJ2-1; a possible D gene is TRBD2 (5 bases). V lost 3 bases and J lost 8, with 11 bases in between. This CDR3 region has 13 residues. As DNA, the CDR3 is TGTGCCAGCAGTTTTCGGGGTGTGGATGAGCAGTTCTTC. This codes for CASSFRGVDEQFF.

The sample holds many counts of this clonotype. The chain is built from TRBV19 and TRBJ2-6; a weak D match, TRBD1 (6 bases). V was clipped by 4 bases and J by 0 bases, with 19 bases between them. CDR3 length: 19 amino acids. Germline V gene lookup returns CDR1 LNHDA and CDR2 SQIVND (reference sequence). The CDR3 nucleotides read TGTGCCAGTAGTACCGGAAGGACAGCGAGCATCTCTGGGGCCAACGTCCTGACTTTC. It specifies CASSTGRTASISGANVLTF. Full variable domain (remainder filled in from reference TRBV19 and TRBJ2-6): DGGITQSPKYLFRKEGQNVTLSCEQNLNHDAMYWYRQDPGQGLRLIYYSQIVNDFQKGDIAEGYSVSREKKESFPLTVTSAQKNPTAFYLCASSTGRTASISGANVLTFGAGSRLTVL.

V usage is TRBV9 and J usage is TRBJ2-3, with D possibly matching TRBD2 (7 bases). Trimming removed 10 bases at V and 0 bases at J, with 18 bases between. The CDR3 spans 15 residues. Germline V lookup: CDR1 SGDLS, CDR2 YYNGEE. CDR3 sequence reads: CAGGPRGGSTDTQYF. In DNA form, the CDR3 reads TGTGCCGGCGGCCCCAGGGGAGGGAGCACAGATACGCAGTATTTT. The variable domain in full, with the rest retrieved from reference TRBV9 and TRBJ2-3, is DSGVTQTPKHLITATGQRVTLRCSPRSGDLSVYWYQQSLDQGLQFLIQYYNGEERAKGNILERFSAQQFPDLHSELNLSSLELGDSALYFCAGGPRGGSTDTQYFGPGTRLTVL.

This chain joins TRBV24-1 and TRBJ1-2; the D is unclear. Germline V gene data show CDR1 as KGHDR and CDR2 as SFDVKD. The CDR3 runs to 14 residues. Trimming cost V 3 bases and J 8 bases, with 15 bases left between them. CDR3 bases: TGTGCCACCAGTGATCCCATGACCCCGGGAGGCTACACCTTC. This gives the protein CATSDPMTPGGYTF.

This clonotype has only one observation. This chain uses TRBV20-1 with TRBJ2-3; TRBD2 matches at 9 bases. Germline CDR1 and CDR2: DFQATT and SNEGSKA (reference sequence). The V and J ends lost 6 bases and 6 bases, in that order; junction bases with no gene match: 10. The length of the CDR3 is 14 residues. CDR3 coding DNA: TGCAGTGCCATCACGGCTAGCGGGGCGGATACGCAGTATTTT. It encodes CSAITASGADTQYF.

This clonotype appeared many times. V is TRBV7-3 and J is TRBJ1-1, with 7 bases matching TRBD1. Germline V lookup: CDR1 SGHTA, CDR2 FQGTGA. V lost 3 bases, J lost 4 bases, and 11 bases stayed unmatched. The CDR3 is 16 amino acids. As DNA, the CDR3 is TGTGCCAGCAGCTTGGGCCCAGGGGGGGGAGGCACTGAAGCTTTCTTT. This gives the protein CASSLGPGGGGTEAFF.